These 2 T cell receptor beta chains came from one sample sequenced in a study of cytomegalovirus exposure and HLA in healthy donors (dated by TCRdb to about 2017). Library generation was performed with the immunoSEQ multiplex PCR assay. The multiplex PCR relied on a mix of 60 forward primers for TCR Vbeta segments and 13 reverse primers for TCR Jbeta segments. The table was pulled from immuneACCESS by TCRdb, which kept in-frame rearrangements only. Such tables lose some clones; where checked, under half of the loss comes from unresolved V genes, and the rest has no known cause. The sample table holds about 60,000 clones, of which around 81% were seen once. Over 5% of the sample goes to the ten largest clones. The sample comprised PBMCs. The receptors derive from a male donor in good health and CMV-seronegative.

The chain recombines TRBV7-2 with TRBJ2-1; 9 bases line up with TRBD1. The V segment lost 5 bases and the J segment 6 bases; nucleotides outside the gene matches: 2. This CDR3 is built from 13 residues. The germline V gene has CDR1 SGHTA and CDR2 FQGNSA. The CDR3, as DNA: TGTGCCAGCAGCCCGGGACAGGGCAATGAGCAGTTCTTC. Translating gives CASSPGQGNEQFF. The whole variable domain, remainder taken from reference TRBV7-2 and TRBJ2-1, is GAGVSQSPSNKVTEKGKDVELRCDPISGHTALYWYRQSLGQGLEFLIYFQGNSAPDKSGLPSDRFSAERTGGSVSTLTIQRTQQEDSAVYLCASSPGQGNEQFFGPGTRLTVL.

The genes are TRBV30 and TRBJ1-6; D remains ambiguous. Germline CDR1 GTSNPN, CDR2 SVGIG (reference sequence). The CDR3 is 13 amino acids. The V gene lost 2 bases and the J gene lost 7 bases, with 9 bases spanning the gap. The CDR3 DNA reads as TGTGCCTGGAGTAGAGGCAGCAATTCACCCCTCCACTTT. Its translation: CAWSRGSNSPLHF.